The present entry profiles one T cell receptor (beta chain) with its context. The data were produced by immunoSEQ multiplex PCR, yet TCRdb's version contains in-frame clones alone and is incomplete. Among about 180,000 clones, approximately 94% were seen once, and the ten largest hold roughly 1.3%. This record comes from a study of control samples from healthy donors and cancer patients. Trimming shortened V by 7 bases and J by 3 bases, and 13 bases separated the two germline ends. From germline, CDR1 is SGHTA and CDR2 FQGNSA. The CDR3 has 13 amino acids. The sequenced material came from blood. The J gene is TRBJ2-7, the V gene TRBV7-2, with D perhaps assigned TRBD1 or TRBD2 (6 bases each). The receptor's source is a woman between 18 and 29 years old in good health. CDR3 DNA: TGTGCCAGCACCGTGGGGGGCGGCTACGAGCAGTACTTC. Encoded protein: CASTVGGGYEQYF.